This is a list of T cell receptor beta chains from one sample in a study of blood T cell repertoires in COVID-19. Assay used: immunoSEQ multiplex PCR; TCRdb lists only in-frame clones, some missing. The sample consists of fewer than 250,000 clones, roughly 80% of them appearing once. Sequenced: peripheral blood. The source is a man aged 55 to 69 with acute or convalescent COVID-19. CDR3s include the opening cysteine and the closing phenylalanine or tryptophan. The D gene is left open where the match is weak. Rows give clone size only sometimes, using once, few, many, or a class for an expanded clone.

v_gene: TRBV30; abundance: NA; d_gene: TRBD2; j_gene: TRBJ2-1; CDR3aa: CAWSQSGRARNEQFF; CDR3nt: TGTGCCTGGAGCCAAAGCGGGAGGGCCCGGAATGAGCAGTTCTTC
v_gene: TRBV4-1; abundance: NA; d_gene: TRBD1; j_gene: TRBJ1-2; CDR3aa: CASSQQDRGSYGYTF; CDR3nt: TGCGCCAGCAGCCAACAGGACAGGGGAAGCTATGGCTACACCTTC
v_gene: TRBV6-1; abundance: NA; d_gene: NA; j_gene: TRBJ2-5; CDR3aa: CASSTGTTLQETQYF; CDR3nt: TGTGCCAGCAGTACAGGGACTACCCTACAAGAGACCCAGTACTTC
v_gene: TRBV23-1; abundance: once; d_gene: NA; j_gene: TRBJ2-7; CDR3aa: CDRNRDSFSEQYF; CDR3nt: TGCGACCGGAACCGGGATTCCTTTAGCGAGCAGTACTTC
v_gene: TRBV7-9; abundance: NA; d_gene: NA; j_gene: TRBJ1-6; CDR3aa: CASRQEGTKNSPLHF; CDR3nt: TGTGCCAGCAGGCAAGAAGGGACAAAGAATTCACCCCTCCACTTT
v_gene: TRBV4-3; abundance: NA; d_gene: TRBD1; j_gene: TRBJ1-6; CDR3aa: CASSQERVQGDNSPLHF; CDR3nt: TGCGCCAGCAGCCAAGAAAGGGTCCAGGGGGATAATTCACCCCTCCACTTT
v_gene: TRBV18; abundance: NA; d_gene: NA; j_gene: TRBJ2-3; CDR3aa: CASSPGLVGTDTQYF; CDR3nt: TGTGCCAGCTCACCGGGACTGGTCGGTACAGATACGCAGTATTTT
v_gene: TRBV28; abundance: NA; d_gene: TRBD1; j_gene: TRBJ1-4; CDR3aa: CASSLRLGGQGSEKLFF; CDR3nt: TGTGCCAGCAGTTTAAGGCTGGGAGGACAGGGAAGTGAAAAACTGTTTTTT
v_gene: TRBV5-1; abundance: once; d_gene: TRBD2; j_gene: TRBJ2-6; CDR3aa: CASSWGTSSTNVLTF; CDR3nt: TGCGCCAGCAGCTGGGGGACTAGTTCAACCAACGTCCTGACTTTC
v_gene: TRBV18; abundance: NA; d_gene: NA; j_gene: TRBJ1-6; CDR3aa: CASSPGGGTNSPLHF; CDR3nt: TGTGCCAGCTCACCAGGGGGGGGAACCAATTCACCCCTCCACTTT
v_gene: TRBV21-1; abundance: NA; d_gene: NA; j_gene: TRBJ2-1; CDR3aa: CASSKGAGGAYNEQFF; CDR3nt: TGTGCCAGCAGCAAGGGGGCAGGGGGCGCCTACAATGAGCAGTTCTTC
v_gene: TRBV5-1; abundance: NA; d_gene: TRBD2; j_gene: TRBJ2-2; CDR3aa: CASSLTAGVNTGELFF; CDR3nt: TGCGCCAGCAGCTTGACGGCGGGGGTAAACACCGGGGAGCTGTTTTTT
v_gene: TRBV2; abundance: NA; d_gene: NA; j_gene: TRBJ1-1; CDR3aa: CASRSLSLNTEAFF; CDR3nt: TGTGCCAGCAGATCGTTATCTTTGAACACTGAAGCTTTCTTT
v_gene: TRBV20-1; abundance: NA; d_gene: NA; j_gene: TRBJ1-2; CDR3aa: CSASKPGVDYGYTF; CDR3nt: TGCAGTGCTAGTAAACCAGGGGTAGACTATGGCTACACCTTC
v_gene: TRBV3-1/TRBV3-2; abundance: NA; d_gene: NA; j_gene: TRBJ1-1; CDR3aa: CASSLPGFQNTEAFF; CDR3nt: TGTGCCAGCAGCCTACCGGGGTTCCAGAACACTGAAGCTTTCTTT
v_gene: TRBV7-2; abundance: NA; d_gene: NA; j_gene: TRBJ1-1; CDR3aa: CASGSPMGARPVTEAFF; CDR3nt: TGTGCCAGCGGGAGCCCCATGGGGGCGCGTCCGGTCACTGAAGCTTTCTTT
v_gene: TRBV5-1; abundance: few; d_gene: NA; j_gene: TRBJ1-1; CDR3aa: CASSLTGNTEAFF; CDR3nt: TGCGCCAGCAGCCTTACAGGGAACACTGAAGCTTTCTTT
v_gene: TRBV10-3; abundance: NA; d_gene: NA; j_gene: TRBJ2-6; CDR3aa: CAISANTGSGANVLTF; CDR3nt: TGTGCCATCAGTGCAAATACAGGGTCTGGGGCCAACGTCCTGACTTTC
v_gene: TRBV7-2; abundance: NA; d_gene: TRBD1; j_gene: TRBJ2-3; CDR3aa: CASSGDRGFTDTQYF; CDR3nt: TGTGCCAGCAGCGGGGACAGGGGCTTCACAGATACGCAGTATTTT
v_gene: TRBV5-4; abundance: NA; d_gene: NA; j_gene: TRBJ2-5; CDR3aa: CASSLQGQETQYF; CDR3nt: TGTGCCAGCAGCTTACAGGGCCAAGAGACCCAGTACTTC
v_gene: TRBV7-8; abundance: NA; d_gene: NA; j_gene: TRBJ1-5; CDR3aa: CASSLLRVQPQHF; CDR3nt: TGTGCCAGCAGCTTATTGCGGGTTCAGCCCCAGCATTTT
v_gene: TRBV9; abundance: NA; d_gene: TRBD2; j_gene: TRBJ2-1; CDR3aa: CASSNQLAGDLSSYNEQFF; CDR3nt: TGTGCCAGCAGCAACCAACTAGCGGGGGACCTCAGCTCCTACAATGAGCAGTTCTTC
v_gene: TRBV2; abundance: NA; d_gene: TRBD1; j_gene: TRBJ2-5; CDR3aa: CASSLMGQVQETQYF; CDR3nt: TGTGCCAGCAGTTTAATGGGACAGGTGCAAGAGACCCAGTACTTC
v_gene: TRBV7-2; abundance: NA; d_gene: TRBD1; j_gene: TRBJ2-7; CDR3aa: CASSLLKGQAWEQYF; CDR3nt: TGTGCCAGCAGCTTACTCAAAGGACAGGCTTGGGAGCAGTACTTC
v_gene: TRBV7-8; abundance: NA; d_gene: TRBD1; j_gene: TRBJ2-3; CDR3aa: CASSSLGTGRGTQYF; CDR3nt: TGTGCCAGCAGCTCACTCGGGACAGGGCGGGGTACGCAGTATTTT
v_gene: TRBV24-1; abundance: NA; d_gene: NA; j_gene: TRBJ2-1; CDR3aa: CATGIRGASSYNEQFF; CDR3nt: TGTGCCACCGGAATTCGCGGGGCAAGCTCCTACAATGAGCAGTTCTTC
v_gene: TRBV7-9; abundance: NA; d_gene: NA; j_gene: TRBJ1-1; CDR3aa: CASSAGRDGNTEAFF; CDR3nt: TGTGCCAGCAGCGCGGGAAGGGATGGAAACACTGAAGCTTTCTTT
v_gene: TRBV7-3; abundance: NA; d_gene: TRBD1; j_gene: TRBJ2-1; CDR3aa: CASRRTGDVNEQFF; CDR3nt: TGTGCCAGCAGAAGGACAGGGGATGTGAATGAGCAGTTCTTC
v_gene: TRBV25-1; abundance: NA; d_gene: TRBD2; j_gene: TRBJ2-1; CDR3aa: CASSDVKGLAGSYNEQFF; CDR3nt: TGTGCCAGCAGTGATGTCAAGGGACTAGCGGGTTCCTACAATGAGCAGTTCTTC
v_gene: TRBV4-2; abundance: NA; d_gene: TRBD1; j_gene: TRBJ1-6; CDR3aa: CASRTGGLPNSPLHF; CDR3nt: TGTGCCAGCAGAACAGGGGGACTACCCAATTCACCCCTCCACTTT
v_gene: TRBV9; abundance: NA; d_gene: NA; j_gene: TRBJ2-5; CDR3aa: CASSSSGTREQETQYF; CDR3nt: TGTGCCAGCAGCTCCTCCGGGACTCGTGAACAAGAGACCCAGTACTTC
v_gene: TRBV6-5; abundance: NA; d_gene: TRBD1; j_gene: TRBJ1-6; CDR3aa: CASGDRGNSPLHF; CDR3nt: TGTGCCAGCGGGGACAGGGGTAATTCACCCCTCCACTTT
v_gene: TRBV3-1/TRBV3-2; abundance: NA; d_gene: TRBD2; j_gene: TRBJ2-1; CDR3aa: CASKAGTREYNEQFF; CDR3nt: TGTGCCAGCAAAGCCGGGACTAGAGAGTACAATGAGCAGTTCTTC
v_gene: TRBV28; abundance: NA; d_gene: TRBD1; j_gene: TRBJ2-6; CDR3aa: CASSPARDSSGANVLTF; CDR3nt: TGTGCCAGCAGCCCTGCACGGGACAGCTCTGGGGCCAACGTCCTGACTTTC
v_gene: TRBV7-9; abundance: NA; d_gene: NA; j_gene: TRBJ2-7; CDR3aa: CASSLAPPSLPYEQYF; CDR3nt: TGTGCCAGCAGCTTAGCCCCCCCTAGTCTGCCCTACGAGCAGTACTTC
v_gene: TRBV12-3/TRBV12-4; abundance: NA; d_gene: NA; j_gene: TRBJ1-2; CDR3aa: CASSFRGGYTF; CDR3nt: TGTGCCAGCAGTTTCCGGGGTGGCTACACCTTC
v_gene: TRBV5-6; abundance: NA; d_gene: NA; j_gene: TRBJ1-1; CDR3aa: CASSLYYGITEAFF; CDR3nt: TGTGCCAGCAGCTTGTACTATGGAATCACTGAAGCTTTCTTT
v_gene: TRBV6-5; abundance: NA; d_gene: TRBD1; j_gene: TRBJ1-2; CDR3aa: CASRGPGQNGYTF; CDR3nt: TGTGCCAGCAGGGGCCCGGGACAGAATGGCTACACCTTC
v_gene: TRBV5-6; abundance: NA; d_gene: NA; j_gene: TRBJ1-4; CDR3aa: CASSWGPRGTNEKLFF; CDR3nt: TGTGCCAGCAGCTGGGGGCCCAGGGGAACTAATGAAAAACTGTTTTTT
v_gene: TRBV3-1/TRBV3-2; abundance: few; d_gene: TRBD1; j_gene: TRBJ2-3; CDR3aa: CASSQGQGVLDTQYF; CDR3nt: TGTGCCAGCAGCCAGGGACAGGGGGTATTAGATACGCAGTATTTT
v_gene: TRBV7-3; abundance: NA; d_gene: TRBD2; j_gene: TRBJ2-1; CDR3aa: CASSPGGPYEQFF; CDR3nt: TGTGCCAGCTCCCCGGGGGGGCCCTATGAGCAGTTCTTC
v_gene: TRBV7-3; abundance: NA; d_gene: NA; j_gene: TRBJ2-7; CDR3aa: CASSLTPQSGDEQYF; CDR3nt: TGTGCCAGCAGCTTAACCCCGCAGAGCGGAGACGAGCAGTACTTC
v_gene: TRBV15; abundance: NA; d_gene: TRBD2; j_gene: TRBJ2-1; CDR3aa: CATSTSRGYHNEQFF; CDR3nt: TGTGCCACCAGCACGTCGCGGGGGTACCACAATGAGCAGTTCTTC
v_gene: TRBV15; abundance: few; d_gene: TRBD1; j_gene: TRBJ2-7; CDR3aa: CATSTTRDRGLRSYEQYF; CDR3nt: TGTGCCACCAGCACGACCCGGGACAGGGGGCTTAGGAGCTACGAGCAGTACTTC
v_gene: TRBV24-1; abundance: NA; d_gene: TRBD1; j_gene: TRBJ1-1; CDR3aa: CATGTGGTEAFF; CDR3nt: TGTGCCACCGGGACAGGGGGCACTGAAGCTTTCTTT
v_gene: TRBV27; abundance: NA; d_gene: TRBD1; j_gene: TRBJ1-1; CDR3aa: CASSLTGTTGEAFF; CDR3nt: TGTGCCAGCAGCTTGACAGGGACGACGGGTGAAGCTTTCTTT
v_gene: TRBV29-1; abundance: few; d_gene: TRBD1; j_gene: TRBJ1-1; CDR3aa: CSASRQGGEAFF; CDR3nt: TGCAGCGCCTCAAGACAGGGGGGTGAAGCTTTCTTT
v_gene: TRBV7-2; abundance: NA; d_gene: TRBD1; j_gene: TRBJ2-7; CDR3aa: CASSPRTGDYEQYF; CDR3nt: TGTGCCAGCAGTCCCAGGACAGGGGACTACGAGCAGTACTTC
v_gene: TRBV6-5; abundance: few; d_gene: NA; j_gene: TRBJ1-2; CDR3aa: CASTTGQNYGYTF; CDR3nt: TGTGCCAGCACCACAGGACAGAACTATGGCTACACCTTC
v_gene: TRBV14; abundance: NA; d_gene: NA; j_gene: TRBJ1-1; CDR3aa: CASSQALAGYTEAFF; CDR3nt: TGTGCCAGCAGCCAAGCACTAGCAGGGTACACTGAAGCTTTCTTT
v_gene: TRBV24-1; abundance: NA; d_gene: TRBD1; j_gene: TRBJ1-4; CDR3aa: CATMGDSEKLFF; CDR3nt: TGTGCCACCATGGGGGACAGTGAAAAACTGTTTTTT
v_gene: TRBV21-1; abundance: NA; d_gene: NA; j_gene: TRBJ1-5; CDR3aa: CASSKEGGRNQPQHF; CDR3nt: TGTGCCAGCAGCAAAGAGGGGGGGAGAAATCAGCCCCAGCATTTT
v_gene: TRBV5-1; abundance: NA; d_gene: NA; j_gene: TRBJ2-3; CDR3aa: CASSGAGGTDTQYF; CDR3nt: TGCGCCAGCAGCGGCGCGGGTGGCACAGATACGCAGTATTTT
v_gene: TRBV10-2; abundance: NA; d_gene: TRBD2; j_gene: TRBJ2-7; CDR3aa: CASSAAGGLDEQYF; CDR3nt: TGCGCCAGCAGTGCGGCGGGAGGGCTCGACGAGCAGTACTTC
v_gene: TRBV14; abundance: NA; d_gene: NA; j_gene: TRBJ2-1; CDR3aa: CASSQDRGGEQFF; CDR3nt: TGTGCCAGCAGCCAAGATAGAGGAGGAGAGCAGTTCTTC
v_gene: TRBV28; abundance: NA; d_gene: TRBD1; j_gene: TRBJ1-5; CDR3aa: CASSLVPPGQGNQPQHF; CDR3nt: TGTGCCAGCAGTTTAGTCCCCCCGGGACAGGGCAATCAGCCCCAGCATTTT
v_gene: TRBV2; abundance: NA; d_gene: TRBD1; j_gene: TRBJ1-4; CDR3aa: CASSEGFTGGWDEKLFF; CDR3nt: TGTGCCAGCAGTGAAGGATTTACAGGGGGCTGGGATGAAAAACTGTTTTTT
v_gene: TRBV5-1; abundance: NA; d_gene: NA; j_gene: TRBJ1-1; CDR3aa: CASSSEPDTEAFF; CDR3nt: TGCGCCAGCAGCAGCGAACCAGACACTGAAGCTTTCTTT
v_gene: TRBV4-2; abundance: NA; d_gene: TRBD2; j_gene: TRBJ2-7; CDR3aa: CASSQLAEYSYEQYF; CDR3nt: TGTGCCAGCAGCCAGCTAGCGGAGTACTCCTACGAGCAGTACTTC